Below are 16 T cell receptor beta chains sequenced from a single sample in a study of regulatory T cells in long-lasting Graves disease. Libraries of TCR beta came from iRepertoire HTBI primers plus Arm-PCR of CDR3 regions. TCRdb redid the calling of the multiplex PCR reads with MiXCR, one entry per CDR3 protein. The profile shows roughly 500,000 distinct CDR3 sequences, approximately 12% of them singletons. Documented time point: newly diagnosed GD, antithyroid drugs for less than 3 months. RNA extracted from PBMCs served as the sequencing template. These data were also reused for a study on T cells in Graves' hyperthyroidism and ophthalmopathy.

The sample here was peripheral blood mononuclear cells (PBMCs), taken at new diagnosis, from a patient treated with antithyroid drugs. The receptors originated from a young woman with Graves disease.

This clonotype was picked up many times. This rearrangement joins TRBV12-3 or TRBV12-4 to TRBJ1-5; 7 nucleotides match TRBD1. V lost 5 bases to trimming and J lost 4 bases; unmatched junction nucleotides: 8. This CDR3 is built from 15 residues. CDR3 nucleotides: TGTGCCAGCAGTAGCCAGGGGGTCCGAAATCAGCCCCAGCATTTT. Residues: CASSSQGVRNQPQHF.

Only a few counts were recorded for this clonotype. The CDR3 loop reads CASSQESGHSSYNEQFF. The CDR3 nucleotides read TGCGCCAGCAGCCAAGAGTCCGGGCATTCGTCCTACAATGAGCAGTTCTTC. V usage is TRBV4-3 and J usage is TRBJ2-1; the D is unclear. Germline assignment: CDR1 LGHNA and CDR2 YSLEER. With 0 bases removed from V and 1 base from J, the gap between germline ends came to 13 bases. The CDR3 has 17 amino acids.

V and J are TRBV24-1 and TRBJ2-1; a possible D gene is TRBD2 (5 bases). This CDR3 region has 17 residues. Germline assignment: CDR1 KGHDR and CDR2 SFDVKD. Trimming cost V 4 bases and J 0 bases, with 15 bases left between them. CDR3 DNA sequence: TGTGCCACCAGTGACTTGGGAGCGGCCAGCTCCTACAATGAGCAGTTCTTC. Its translation: CATSDLGAASSYNEQFF.

The V and J genes are TRBV30 and TRBJ2-1; D unclear. This CDR3 is built from 12 residues. The germline V gene encodes CDR1 GTSNPN and CDR2 SVGIG (reference sequence). V was shortened by 0 bases and J by 8 bases, with 8 bases between the two germline ends. CDR3 in amino acids: CAWSVNPYEQFF. CDR3 DNA: TGTGCCTGGAGTGTGAACCCCTATGAGCAGTTCTTC.

This clonotype was seen only a few times. The chain combines TRBV6-4 with TRBJ2-3, with D maybe TRBD1 (5 bases). Per germline, CDR1 MRHNA and CDR2 SNTAGT. V lost 8 bases and J 4 bases, leaving 10 bases between the germline ends. The CDR3 is made up of 12 amino acids. The CDR3, as DNA: TGTGCCAGCGGAGCAGGGCCAGATACGCAGTATTTT. This codes for CASGAGPDTQYF.

This clonotype was counted many times. The genes are TRBV6-2 or TRBV6-3 and TRBJ1-5; no reliable D call. CDR1 and CDR2 from the germline V gene are MNHEY and SVGEGT. V was cut by 4 bases and J by 6 bases, with 10 bases left in between. This CDR3 comprises 13 residues. The CDR3: CASSSWELQPQHF. The CDR3 DNA reads as TGTGCCAGCAGTTCCTGGGAGCTTCAGCCCCAGCATTTT.

V and J are TRBV19 and TRBJ1-5; 7 bases are a match to TRBD1. The CDR3 sequence is 14 residues long. V lost 6 bases and J lost 6; bases outside the gene matches: 8. The germline CDR1 and CDR2 sequences are LNHDA and SQIVND (reference sequence). The CDR3 here is CASRVPGQSQPQHF. The CDR3 nucleotides are TGTGCCAGTAGGGTCCCGGGACAGAGTCAGCCCCAGCATTTT.

This clonotype was recorded many times. The chain carries TRBV20-1 and TRBJ1-6; 9 bases match TRBD1. Germline V gene data show CDR1 as DFQATT and CDR2 as SNEGSKA (reference sequence). The CDR3 is made up of 17 amino acids. V lost 2 bases, J lost 7 bases, and 12 bases stayed unmatched. The CDR3 DNA follows: TGCAGTGCTAGATCTGGGACAGGGTCGGCACGAAATTCACCCCTCCACTTT. Its translation: CSARSGTGSARNSPLHF.

The table lists this clonotype with many counts. The chain uses TRBV2 and TRBJ2-5; the D gene is possibly TRBD1 (5 bases). CDR1 and CDR2 from the germline V gene are SNHLY and FYNNEI. This CDR3 is built from 14 residues. V was shortened by 3 bases and J by 5 bases, with 13 bases between the two germline ends. This chain's CDR3 is CASSDQGIRETQYF. The CDR3 nucleotides read TGTGCCAGCAGTGATCAGGGAATAAGGGAGACCCAGTACTTC.

DNA for the CDR3: TGCGCCAGCAGCCAAGAGGGGAAAAGCACAGATACGCAGTATTTT. This gives the protein CASSQEGKSTDTQYF. The chain joins TRBV4-3 to TRBJ2-3; D is uncertain. The V gene lost 0 bases and the J gene lost 0 bases, with 7 bases spanning the gap. CDR1 and CDR2 (germline): LGHNA, YSLEER. CDR3 size: 15 residues.

In its sample, this clonotype was seen many times. V gene TRBV28 combines with J gene TRBJ2-6; D not resolved. The CDR3 is 13 residues long. Germline CDR1 and CDR2: MDHEN and SYDVKM. Trimming shortened V by 7 bases and J by 3 bases, and 7 bases separated the two germline ends. Here the CDR3 DNA reads TGTGCCAGCACCTTGGGTGGGGCCAACGTCCTGACTTTC. The encoded protein is CASTLGGANVLTF.

Ten or more counts support this clonotype. The rearrangement uses TRBV28 and TRBJ1-4; D may be TRBD1 (5 bases). CDR1 is MDHEN, CDR2 SYDVKM, per germline. The CDR3 extends over 14 amino acids. V was clipped by 5 bases and J by 3 bases, with 10 bases between them. This CDR3 reads CASSPDSSNEKLFF. CDR3 DNA sequence: TGTGCCAGCAGTCCTGACAGTTCTAATGAAAAACTGTTTTTT.

This clonotype was observed many times. This chain links TRBV12-3 or TRBV12-4 with TRBJ1-1; TRBD1 is a possible D gene (5 bases). V lost 7 bases to trimming and J lost 5 bases, with 11 bases between them. The CDR3 contains 12 residues. The CDR3, as DNA: TGTGCCAGCACCCTGGGGGGGACTGAAGCTTTCTTT. It yields the protein CASTLGGTEAFF.

There are a few counts of this clonotype. The chain uses TRBV7-9 and TRBJ1-1, with 11 bases aligning to TRBD1. Unmatched junction bases numbered 2, after V lost 1 base and J lost 1 base. The length of the CDR3 is 16 residues. Germline CDR1 is SEHNR and CDR2 is FQNEAQ (reference sequence). The CDR3 loop reads CASSLGGTGGNTEAFF. In DNA form, the CDR3 reads TGTGCCAGCAGCTTAGGCGGGACAGGGGGGAACACTGAAGCTTTCTTT.

This clonotype was counted ten times or more. This chain uses TRBV18 with TRBJ1-1; 8 nucleotides line up with TRBD1. Germline CDR1 reads KGHSH; CDR2 reads LQKENI. The CDR3 is 15 amino acids. V gave up 4 bases and J gave up 4 bases; unmatched junction bases: 8. The CDR3 DNA reads as TGTGCCAGCTCACGAGGACAGGGATCGGGCACTGAAGCTTTCTTT. It yields the protein CASSRGQGSGTEAFF.

This clonotype appeared many times. This sequence joins TRBV20-1 and TRBJ1-2; D may be TRBD1 (5 bases). The CDR3 spans 19 residues. V was cut by 3 bases and J by 0 bases, with 26 bases left in between. Germline-derived CDR1 and CDR2 are DFQATT and SNEGSKA (reference sequence). The CDR3, as DNA: TGCAGTGCTAGGCTGCGGGTCCGGGACCGAGATTCTCCTAACTATGGCTACACCTTC. As protein: CSARLRVRDRDSPNYGYTF.